This T cell receptor beta chain was found in a study of beta chain features in type 1 diabetes. V lost 7 bases and J 1 base, leaving 10 bases between the germline ends. The CDR3 is 13 residues long. The germline CDR1 and CDR2 sequences are SNHLY and FYNNEI. Study conclusions and caveats: TCRB CDR3s were moderately but significantly shorter in Type 1 diabetes patients in all four CD4+ subsets. PCR could preferentially amplify shorter templates, alike in patients and controls.

A CD45RO/CCR7/CD25/CD127/CD95/CD27 panel sorted naive, central memory, regulatory and stem cell-like memory CD4+ cells. This clone has only a few counts. Its specificity is unknown. Reverse transcribing all isolated RNA meant expressed TCRB transcripts were sequenced. The method was immunoSEQ multiplex PCR; TCRdb's version includes in-frame clones alone and lacks a portion of them. The table records a few hundred thousand clones, roughly an eighth of them present only once. This TCR was recovered from a woman under 30 with type 1 diabetes. The V gene is TRBV2, the J gene TRBJ1-1; D is uncertain. Sequencing was done on a sample of naive CD4+ T cells from blood. The CDR3, as DNA: TGTGCCAGCACGTCACAGACGAACACTGAAGCTTTCTTT. Amino acid sequence: CASTSQTNTEAFF.